Below, 8 T cell receptor beta chains from the same sample are listed, as sequenced in a study of T cell repertoires in cytomegalovirus infection. A single record per CDR3 protein comes from TCRdb applying MiXCR to the reads. The top ten hold roughly a sixth of the sample, which has 150,000 or so distinct CDR3 sequences, roughly 18% seen once. The specimen sequenced was CD8+ T cells from PBMCs. Receptors originate from a human donor in good health (CMV status not recorded). Some clones in this sample may be carry-over from other donors' samples.

This clonotype was recorded once. The rearrangement uses TRBV29-1 and TRBJ2-4; unclear D gene. CDR3 length: 13 amino acids. Germline V gives CDR1 SQVTM, CDR2 ANQGSEA. The ends were cut back, 7 bases at V and 0 bases at J, with 10 bases in the middle. In DNA form, the CDR3 reads TGCAGCGCTTTATTCCTAGCCAAAAACATTCAGTACTTC. Its translation is CSALFLAKNIQYF.

This clonotype was seen only a few times. The DNA for the CDR3 is TGTGCCAGCAGTTTATACCCGTTTACCGGACAGGGTAATGAAGCTTTCTTT. Residues: CASSLYPFTGQGNEAFF. J is TRBJ1-1 and V is TRBV27; 8 bases are shared with TRBD1. Unmatched junction bases numbered 14, after V lost 1 base and J lost 7 bases. The CDR3 runs 17 residues. The germline V gene encodes CDR1 MNHEY and CDR2 SMNVEV (reference sequence).

A few counts support this clonotype. The rearrangement joins TRBV19 to TRBJ1-2, with TRBD1 as a possible D gene (6 bases). V was clipped by 6 bases and J by 4 bases, with 18 bases between them. Germline values: CDR1 LNHDA, CDR2 SQIVND (reference sequence). The CDR3 has 15 amino acids. CDR3 sequence reads: CASSPIVGHPYGYTF. The CDR3, as DNA: TGTGCCAGTAGCCCGATAGTGGGACACCCCTATGGCTACACCTTC.

The V and J genes are TRBV15 and TRBJ1-1; D is unclear. The CDR3 loop spans 13 amino acids. The germline V gene encodes CDR1 LNHNV and CDR2 YYDKDF (reference sequence). Trimming stripped 2 bases from V and 10 bases from J, with 14 bases between. CDR3 sequence reads: CATSRNDKRRAFF. CDR3 in DNA: TGTGCCACCAGCAGAAATGACAAAAGGCGAGCTTTCTTT. Full variable domain (outside the CDR3, taken from reference TRBV15 and TRBJ1-1): DAMVIQNPRYQVTQFGKPVTLSCSQTLNHNVMYWYQQKSSQAPKLLFHYYDKDFNNEADTPDNFQSRRPNTSFCFLDIRSPGLGDTAMYLCATSRNDKRRAFFGQGTRLTVV.

Only a few counts were recorded for this clonotype. The chain links TRBV6-6 to TRBJ2-7; TRBD1 or TRBD2 may be the D gene (6 bases each). The CDR3 runs 14 residues. The germline V gene encodes CDR1 MNHNY and CDR2 SVGAGI (reference sequence). V gave up 7 bases and J gave up 2 bases, with 15 bases separating them. In DNA form, the CDR3 reads TGTGCCAGCATCACGGGGGCGGGCCCCTACGAGCAGTACTTC. Its translation is CASITGAGPYEQYF.

The rearrangement uses TRBV7-2 and TRBJ1-5; D unresolved. The germline V and J ends were trimmed by 2 bases and 5 bases, with 10 bases remaining between them. CDR1 SGHTA and CDR2 FQGNSA come from the germline V gene. There are 14 residues in the CDR3. The CDR3 spells CASSLTGYDQPQHF. In nucleotides, the CDR3 is TGTGCCAGCAGCTTAACCGGGTACGATCAGCCCCAGCATTTT.

This clonotype was observed a few times. This chain connects TRBV6-2 or TRBV6-3 to TRBJ1-1; D gene unclear. V shed 7 bases and J shed 0 bases, with 12 bases lying between them. This CDR3 is built from 14 residues. The germline V gene has CDR1 MNHEY and CDR2 SVGEGT. In nucleotides, the CDR3 is TGTGCCAGCACCCACATCAAGATGAACACTGAAGCTTTCTTT. Protein: CASTHIKMNTEAFF.

This clonotype was detected only a few times. J is TRBJ1-2 and V is TRBV12-3 or TRBV12-4; TRBD1 matches at 7 bases. V dropped 4 bases and J dropped 6; count of bases not matched to a gene: 11. This CDR3 is built from 15 residues. CDR3 loop: CASSYQMRGPDGYTF. DNA for the CDR3: TGTGCCAGCAGTTACCAGATGAGGGGGCCGGATGGCTACACCTTC.